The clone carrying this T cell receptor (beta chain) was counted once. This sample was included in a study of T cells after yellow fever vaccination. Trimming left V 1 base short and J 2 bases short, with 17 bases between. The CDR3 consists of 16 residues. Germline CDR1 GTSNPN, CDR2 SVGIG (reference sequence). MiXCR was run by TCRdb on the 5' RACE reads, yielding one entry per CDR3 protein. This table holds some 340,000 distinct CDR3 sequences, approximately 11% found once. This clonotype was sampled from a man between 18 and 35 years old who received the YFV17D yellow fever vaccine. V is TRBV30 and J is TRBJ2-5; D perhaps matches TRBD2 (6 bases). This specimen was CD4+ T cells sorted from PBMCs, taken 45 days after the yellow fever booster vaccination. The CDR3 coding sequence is TGTGCCTGGAGTGGGGGAGTGGTGGCGGGGCAAGAGACCCAGTACTTC. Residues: CAWSGGVVAGQETQYF.